These 17 T cell receptor beta chains were all obtained from the same sample, sequenced in a study of T cells in Graves' hyperthyroidism and ophthalmopathy. TCR beta CDR3 region amplification was performed from RNA transcripts. TCR CDR3 underwent first-round RT-PCR with the HTBI primer set. MiXCR was run by TCRdb on the multiplex PCR reads, yielding one entry per CDR3 protein. The profile shows approximately 640,000 distinct CDR3 sequences, 15% to 20% of them singletons. Sequences were obtained from blood. These receptors were collected from a middle-aged man with Graves' hyperthyroidism.

The V and J genes are TRBV30 and TRBJ2-2; D perhaps matches TRBD2 (6 bases). The V gene lost 0 bases and the J gene lost 5 bases, with 10 bases spanning the gap. The CDR3 contains 14 residues. Looked up from germline, CDR1 is GTSNPN and CDR2 is SVGIG (reference sequence). CDR3 loop: CAWSVFGGTGELFF. The CDR3 DNA sequence: TGTGCCTGGAGTGTGTTCGGAGGGACCGGGGAGCTGTTTTTT.

In this sample, this clonotype turned up a few times. CDR3 nucleotides: TGTGCCAGCAGCGTAGCTAGGGACAGTAATGAAAAACTGTTTTTT. Translation gives CASSVARDSNEKLFF. V and J are TRBV9 and TRBJ1-4; 7 bases align to TRBD1. Germline trimming cut 0 bases from V and 4 bases from J; bases unmatched to any gene: 3. Per the germline V gene, CDR1 is SGDLS and CDR2 is YYNGEE. The CDR3 spans 15 residues.

In its sample, this clonotype was seen a few times. The J gene is TRBJ2-1, the V gene TRBV20-1; 7 bases match TRBD2. This CDR3 comprises 15 residues. Trimming took 3 bases from V and 4 from J; bases not matched to a gene: 9. CDR1 is DFQATT, CDR2 SNEGSKA, per germline (reference sequence). The CDR3: CSASGRSKGYNEQFF. The CDR3 DNA sequence: TGCAGTGCTAGCGGGAGGTCCAAGGGTTACAATGAGCAGTTCTTC.

The gene calls are TRBV28 and TRBJ1-4, with 11 bases lining up with TRBD1. Germline V CDR1 and CDR2: MDHEN, SYDVKM. After removal of 4 bases from V and 8 bases from J, the junction contained 21 bases not matched to a gene. CDR3 size: 20 residues. Here the CDR3 reads CASSYPTGTGGEGLKEKLFF. In nucleotides, the CDR3 is TGTGCCAGCAGTTACCCGACCGGGACAGGGGGTGAGGGTCTAAAGGAAAAACTGTTTTTT.

This clonotype came up many times. The rearrangement links TRBV24-1 to TRBJ1-5; the match to TRBD1 covers 9 bases. In germline, CDR1 is KGHDR, CDR2 SFDVKD. There are 17 residues in the CDR3. V dropped 1 base and J dropped 5; count of bases not matched to a gene: 8. CDR3 residues: CATSDFAGQGNDQPQHF. CDR3 in DNA: TGTGCCACCAGTGATTTTGCTGGACAGGGGAACGATCAGCCCCAGCATTTT.

This clonotype was seen ten or more times. This sequence joins TRBV3-1 and TRBJ2-1, with D hard to call. The length of the CDR3 is 14 residues. The germline V gene encodes CDR1 LGHDT and CDR2 YNNKEL (reference sequence). V lost 4 bases, J lost 6 bases, and 13 bases lay in between. The CDR3 sequence is CASSPIEMGNEQFF. The CDR3 DNA reads as TGTGCCAGCAGCCCCATCGAGATGGGCAATGAGCAGTTCTTC.

This clonotype has a handful of counts. A much larger clone differs from this one at a single base, so this may be a read error. This chain connects TRBV15 to TRBJ2-1, with D possibly TRBD2 on 6 matching bases. The CDR3 loop spans 16 amino acids. Germline CDR1 reads LNHNV; CDR2 reads YYDKDF (reference sequence). V was cut by 4 bases and J by 5 bases, with 18 bases left in between. For the CDR3, the DNA is TGTGCCACCAGCAAGGTCCGCGGGATAATGAACAATGAGCAGTTCTTC. Translated: CATSKVRGIMNNEQFF.

This clonotype has just a few counts. The chain recombines TRBV5-1 with TRBJ2-3, with 11 bases fitting TRBD2. Germline CDR1 SGHRS, CDR2 YFSETQ. This CDR3 comprises 16 residues. Trimming at V came to 6 bases and at J to 1 base, leaving 7 bases not matched to a gene. CDR3 in amino acids: CASTNSGRAGTDTQYF. CDR3 sequence (DNA): TGCGCCAGCACCAATAGCGGGAGGGCAGGCACAGATACGCAGTATTTT.

This clonotype was seen a handful of times. The CDR3 loop reads CASSLAFRSRVGDEQYF. The CDR3 region has the DNA TGTGCCAGCAGCTTAGCCTTCAGGTCCAGGGTGGGGGACGAGCAGTACTTC. This chain uses TRBV7-6 with TRBJ2-7; D could derive from TRBD1 or TRBD2 (5 bases each). Looked up from germline, CDR1 is SGHVS and CDR2 is FNYEAQ. V was trimmed by 0 bases and J by 5 bases, leaving 20 bases between them. The CDR3 is 17 amino acids.

The chain joins TRBV5-1 to TRBJ2-7; 9 nucleotides line up with TRBD1. CDR1 SGHRS and CDR2 YFSETQ come from the germline V gene. The CDR3 has 17 residues. The V segment lost 4 bases and the J segment 3 bases; nucleotides outside the gene matches: 14. The CDR3 loop is CASSPTTVDRGVYEQYF. The CDR3 DNA reads as TGCGCCAGCAGCCCCACCACCGTAGACAGGGGGGTCTACGAGCAGTACTTC. Full variable domain (outside the CDR3, taken from reference TRBV5-1 and TRBJ2-7): KAGVTQTPRYLIKTRGQQVTLSCSPISGHRSVSWYQQTPGQGLQFLFEYFSETQRNKGNFPGRFSGRQFSNSRSEMNVSTLELGDSALYLCASSPTTVDRGVYEQYFGPGTRLTVT.

This clonotype was recorded many times. The gene calls are TRBV15 and TRBJ2-5; D remains ambiguous. CDR1 LNHNV and CDR2 YYDKDF come from the germline V gene (reference sequence). CDR3 length: 12 amino acids. Deletions cut 2 bases from V and 5 bases from J, with 6 bases between. In DNA, the CDR3 is TGTGCCACCAGCAGATTGCGGGAGACCCAGTACTTC. Its translation: CATSRLRETQYF.

Details on this clonotype: A much larger clone lies a single base off, so this may be a read error. The rearrangement uses TRBV20-1 and TRBJ1-2, with a possible D match to TRBD1 (6 bases). CDR1 is DFQATT and CDR2 is SNEGSKA in the germline V gene (reference sequence). The CDR3 loop spans 14 amino acids. The CDR3 spells CSARLDRDNFGYTF. For the CDR3, the DNA is TGCAGTGCTAGACTGGACAGAGATAACTTTGGCTACACCTTC.

The CDR3 nucleotides are TGTGCCAGCAGTTACGGGGTAGGGCAGAATGAGCAGTTCTTC. This encodes CASSYGVGQNEQFF. This chain joins TRBV27 and TRBJ2-1; possible D gene TRBD2, 5 bases. V shed 4 bases and J shed 7 bases, with 14 bases lying between them. This CDR3 has 14 amino acids. Germline-derived CDR1 and CDR2 are MNHEY and SMNVEV (reference sequence).

The sample holds many counts of this clonotype. V gene TRBV28 combines with J gene TRBJ2-7, with D possibly called TRBD1 or TRBD2 (5 bases each). The CDR3 covers 12 residues. Germline CDR1 and CDR2: MDHEN and SYDVKM. V was shortened by 3 bases and J by 7 bases, with 10 bases between the two germline ends. CDR3 amino acids: CASSFEGIEQYF. CDR3 nucleotide sequence: TGTGCCAGCAGTTTTGAGGGGATAGAGCAGTACTTC.

The chain has TRBV30 and TRBJ1-2, with TRBD1 matching over 8 bases. CDR3 length equals 13 residues. Germline V CDR1 and CDR2: GTSNPN, SVGIG (reference sequence). Trimming took 5 bases from V and 4 from J; bases not matched to a gene: 6. CDR3 amino acids: CAWEAGGTYGYTF. CDR3 DNA sequence: TGTGCCTGGGAAGCAGGGGGCACCTATGGCTACACCTTC. The whole variable domain, remainder taken from reference TRBV30 and TRBJ1-2, is SQTIHQWPATLVQPVGSPLSLECTVEGTSNPNLYWYRQAAGRGLQLLFYSVGIGQISSEVPQNLSASRPQDRQFILSSKKLLLSDSGFYLCAWEAGGTYGYTFGSGTRLTVV.

This clonotype was seen at least ten times. The chain recombines TRBV6-1 with TRBJ2-5; 12 bases are a match to TRBD2. Trimming removed 3 bases from V and 3 bases from J; junction bases left unmatched: 8. This CDR3 region has 17 residues. Per the germline V gene, CDR1 is MNHNS and CDR2 is SASEGT. The CDR3 loop reads CASSDLLAGGPKETQYF. The CDR3 DNA reads TGTGCCAGCAGTGATCTACTAGCGGGAGGCCCGAAAGAGACCCAGTACTTC.

The chain recombines TRBV14 with TRBJ1-1; D not certain. Trimming left V 2 bases short and J 0 bases short, with 4 bases between. In germline, CDR1 is SGHDN, CDR2 FVKESK. The length of the CDR3 is 13 residues. The DNA of the CDR3 is TGTGCCAGCAGCCAAATGGTGAACACTGAAGCTTTCTTT. It is translated as CASSQMVNTEAFF.